The 31 T cell receptor beta chains presented below share a single source sample, sequenced in a study of Tregs in tolerant kidney transplant recipients. Mixed chimerism was transient after nonmyeloablative marrow transplants from related graft donors. Clones were sequenced by immunoSEQ multiplex PCR, and TCRdb holds only the in-frame ones, with some missing. This repertoire includes 2,000 to 3,000 clones. Source: CD8+ T cells from blood (PBMCs), taken 6 months after the transplant. These receptors all come from a human patient who received a combined kidney and bone marrow transplant. Some T cells may be provided by the graft donor.

To note about this clone: The junction differs from germline at one of its ends, possibly a read error. The observed sequence ends 3 residues before the CDR3 terminus, with the missing tail filled in from the germline J gene. The chain employs TRBV7-7 and TRBJ2-7; D is undetermined. The CDR3 runs 13 residues. The germline V gene encodes CDR1 SSHAT and CDR2 FNYEAQ (reference sequence). The CDR3 is CASSSTLDGEQYF. CDR3 bases read: TGTGCTAGCAGCTCGACATTAGACGGCGAG. Supplemented by reference TRBV7-7 and TRBJ2-7, the full variable domain reads GAGVSQSPRYKVTKRGQDVTLRCDPISSHATLYWYQQALGQGPEFLTYFNYEAQPDKSGLPSDRFSAERPEGSISTLTIQRTEQRDSAMYRCASSSTLDGEQYFGPGTRLTVT.

Comment on this clone: The CDR3 end lies 3 residues beyond the end of the read and is filled in from the germline J gene. The chain recombines TRBV27 with TRBJ2-2; 9 bases match TRBD1. CDR1 is MNHEY and CDR2 is SMNVEV in the germline V gene (reference sequence). V was clipped by 5 bases and J by 7 bases; unmatched bases: 11. The CDR3 sequence is 16 residues long. The CDR3 loop reads CASSPTDRGIFGELFF. The sequenced part of the CDR3 DNA is TGTGCCAGCAGTCCAACGGACAGGGGAATTTTCGGGGAG.

CDR3 sequence reads: CASRETGGLTEAFF. CDR3 DNA (partial): TGTGCCAGCAGGGAGACAGGGGGCCTGACTGAA. The chain recombines TRBV2 with TRBJ1-1; 10 nucleotides align to TRBD1. The read gets to within 3 residues of the CDR3 end, and the germline J gene fills in the rest. This CDR3 is 14 amino acids long. The V gene's germline CDR1 is SNHLY and CDR2 FYNNEI. Trimming took 6 bases from V and 5 from J; bases not matched to a gene: 6.

Points on this clone: A read error may account for a junction end that differs from germline. The read gets to within 3 residues of the CDR3 end, and the germline J gene fills in the rest. This sequence joins TRBV4-2 and TRBJ1-1; D unclear. Germline loops: CDR1 LGHNA, CDR2 YNFKEQ. The CDR3 has 13 residues. The DNA read from the CDR3 is TGCGCCAGCCAAAGTACATTGAACACTGAA. Its translation is CASQSTLNTE. The complete CDR3 reads CASQSTLNTEAFF.

Details on this clone: One end of the junction does not line up with germline, which may come from a read error. The CDR3 bases that were read are TGCGCCAGCAGCCAAATTTTGCGGGAGAAAGACGAG. It specifies CASSQILREKDE. The whole CDR3 region reads CASSQILREKDEQYF. The chain couples TRBV4-2 to TRBJ2-7; 7 positions agree with TRBD2. The read finishes 3 residues shy of the CDR3 end, and the germline J gene is used to complete it. Germline assignment: CDR1 LGHNA and CDR2 YNFKEQ. The CDR3 runs to 15 residues.

According to its frequency, this clone is medium-sized. The observed sequence ends 3 residues before the CDR3 terminus, with the missing tail filled in from the germline J gene. The chain employs TRBV29-1 and TRBJ2-3; 11 nucleotides agree with TRBD2. The CDR3 is 19 amino acids. CDR1 SQVTM and CDR2 ANQGSEA come from the germline V gene. Losses at the gene ends were 1 base for V and 2 bases for J; bases not matched to a gene: 14. The CDR3 DNA, read in part, is TGCAGCGTTGAAGGTGTAGTAGCGGGAGGGCCTGGGACCACAGATACG. Amino acid sequence: CSVEGVVAGGPGTTDT. The entire CDR3 protein is CSVEGVVAGGPGTTDTQYF.

Details on this clone: The observed sequence ends 3 residues before the CDR3 terminus, with the missing tail filled in from the germline J gene. The chain has TRBV5-4 and TRBJ2-1, with 10 bases that match TRBD2. The V gene end was trimmed by 2 bases and the J gene end by 3 bases; junction bases not matched to a gene: 2. Looked up from germline, CDR1 is SGHNT and CDR2 is YYREEE (reference sequence). CDR3 length: 15 amino acids. The CDR3 sequence: CASSFGLADYNEQFF. Partial CDR3 DNA: TGTGCCAGCAGCTTCGGACTAGCGGACTACAATGAG.

As concerns this clone: The CDR3 end lies 3 residues beyond the end of the read and is filled in from the germline J gene. The V call is TRBV13, the J call TRBJ2-3; 12 nucleotides agree with TRBD2. This CDR3 region has 17 residues. Germline V gene data show CDR1 as PRHDT and CDR2 as FYEKMQ (reference sequence). The V segment lost 3 bases and the J segment 0 bases; nucleotides outside the gene matches: 4. Incomplete CDR3 DNA: TGTGCCAGCAGCTTCGGGACTAGCGGGCTGAGCACAGATACG. It yields the protein CASSFGTSGLSTDT. The entire CDR3 reads CASSFGTSGLSTDTQYF.

Points on this clone: Read data end 3 residues before the CDR3 end; the end is taken from the germline J gene. This chain connects TRBV9 to TRBJ2-7, with TRBD1 matching over 7 bases. V lost 4 bases and J lost 3; bases outside the gene matches: 7. CDR1 SGDLS and CDR2 YYNGEE come from the germline V gene. The CDR3 is 14 residues long. CDR3 in amino acids: CASSPRQGGYEQYF. The CDR3 DNA, read in part, is TGTGCCAGCAGCCCACGACAGGGTGGCTACGAG. The variable domain in full, completed from reference TRBV9 and TRBJ2-7, reads DSGVTQTPKHLITATGQRVTLRCSPRSGDLSVYWYQQSLDQGLQFLIQYYNGEERAKGNILERFSAQQFPDLHSELNLSSLELGDSALYFCASSPRQGGYEQYFGPGTRLTVT.

Details on this clone: Read coverage stops 3 residues before the CDR3 terminus; the germline J gene supplies the remainder. The chain combines TRBV7-2 with TRBJ2-7; 9 positions agree with TRBD2. Germline CDR1 and CDR2: SGHTA and FQGNSA. V gave up 5 bases and J gave up 0 bases; unmatched junction bases: 5. The CDR3 runs to 15 residues. The CDR3 sequence is CASSPSGTSSYEQYF. CDR3 DNA (partial): TGTGCCAGCAGCCCTAGCGGGACCAGCTCCTACGAG.

This clone shows up as medium-sized by frequency. Coverage ceases 3 residues before the CDR3 finishes, and the germline J gene fills in the end. The chain carries TRBV6-1 and TRBJ2-3, with D perhaps matching TRBD1 (7 bases). V was clipped by 3 bases and J by 2 bases, with 12 bases between them. Germline V CDR1 and CDR2: MNHNS, SASEGT. CDR3 size: 15 residues. The sequenced CDR3 bases are TGTGCCAGCAGTGACAACAGGGGACTCACAGATACG. Translation gives CASSDNRGLTDT. The entire CDR3 protein is CASSDNRGLTDTQYF.

As regards this clone: The read ends 3 residues before the CDR3 terminus; that terminus is restored from the germline J gene. The chain is built from TRBV19 and TRBJ2-7; TRBD2 matches at 8 bases. J gave up 3 bases and V 3 bases, and 10 bases lay outside the gene matches. Germline CDR1 and CDR2: LNHDA and SQIVND (reference sequence). The CDR3 has 16 amino acids. CDR3 residues: CASSIGSGATIYEQYF. The DNA read from the CDR3 is TGTGCCAGTAGTATCGGTAGCGGGGCTACGATCTACGAG.

About this clone itself: Read data end 3 residues before the CDR3 end; the end is taken from the germline J gene. The chain recombines TRBV19 with TRBJ2-7; D unclear. Germline lookup yields CDR1 LNHDA and CDR2 SQIVND (reference sequence). The V end lost 3 bases, the J end lost 3 bases, and 6 bases lay between the germline ends. The CDR3 runs 12 residues. This CDR3 is CASSMGSYEQYF. Incomplete CDR3 DNA: TGTGCCAGTAGTATGGGCAGCTACGAG. The variable domain in full, with the rest retrieved from reference TRBV19 and TRBJ2-7, is DGGITQSPKYLFRKEGQNVTLSCEQNLNHDAMYWYRQDPGQGLRLIYYSQIVNDFQKGDIAEGYSVSREKKESFPLTVTSAQKNPTAFYLCASSMGSYEQYFGPGTRLTVT.

According to its frequency, this clone is medium-sized. The read ends 3 residues early relative to the CDR3; the germline J gene fills the gap. The rearrangement joins TRBV30 to TRBJ1-1; D is uncertain. CDR1 and CDR2 (germline): GTSNPN, SVGIG (reference sequence). The CDR3 sequence is 11 residues long. CDR3 protein: CAWSQQAEAFF. The CDR3 DNA, read in part, is TGTGCCTGGAGTCAGCAGGCCGAA.

Considering frequency, this clone is medium-sized. CDR3 bases read: TGTGCCAGCAGCGCCGGGACAGGCCCGAGAGCCACAGATACG. Its translation: CASSAGTGPRATDT. The whole CDR3 reads CASSAGTGPRATDTQYF. This chain links TRBV9 with TRBJ2-3; the match to TRBD1 covers 8 bases. The CDR3 end lies 3 residues beyond the end of the read and is filled in from the germline J gene. J gave up 2 bases and V 3 bases, and 11 bases lay outside the gene matches. The V gene's germline CDR1 is SGDLS and CDR2 YYNGEE. The CDR3 length is 17 residues.

As regards this clone: The CDR3 is cut off 3 residues early in the read; its end comes from the germline J gene. The chain couples TRBV27 to TRBJ1-4; 12 bases are shared with TRBD1. Germline CDR1 MNHEY, CDR2 SMNVEV (reference sequence). The CDR3 is 17 residues long. The CDR3 sequence: CASSLVTPGQGAEKLFF. CDR3 bases read: TGTGCCAGCAGTTTAGTCACTCCGGGACAGGGGGCGGAGAAA.

Regarding this clone: The read halts 3 residues ahead of the CDR3 end, with the missing end drawn from the germline J gene. The chain combines TRBV7-9 with TRBJ2-5, with D perhaps given as TRBD1 or TRBD2 (7 bases each). Germline V CDR1 and CDR2: SEHNR, FQNEAQ (reference sequence). The V end lost 5 bases, the J end lost 4 bases, and 14 bases lay between the germline ends. This CDR3 is 14 amino acids long. The CDR3 spells CASSRQGGAETQYF. CDR3 DNA, as far as it was read: TGTGCCAGCAGCCGACAGGGAGGGGCAGAGACC.

In regard to this clone: Read coverage stops 3 residues before the CDR3 terminus; the germline J gene supplies the remainder. The chain employs TRBV19 and TRBJ1-2; D unresolved. The CDR3 covers 15 residues. In germline, CDR1 is LNHDA, CDR2 SQIVND (reference sequence). Trimming removed 6 bases at V and 7 bases at J, with 21 bases between. The DNA read from the CDR3 is TGTGCCAGTAGCCTCCGAGGGCAACGAACGTCTGGC. Translated: CASSLRGQRTSG. The whole CDR3 is CASSLRGQRTSGYTF. Looking up the rest from reference TRBV19 and TRBJ1-2 gives the full variable domain: DGGITQSPKYLFRKEGQNVTLSCEQNLNHDAMYWYRQDPGQGLRLIYYSQIVNDFQKGDIAEGYSVSREKKESFPLTVTSAQKNPTAFYLCASSLRGQRTSGYTFGSGTRLTVV.

Remarks on this clone: The DNA ends 3 residues before the CDR3 does, and the rest of the CDR3 is filled in from the germline J gene. The rearrangement links TRBV19 to TRBJ2-6; 9 bases map to TRBD1. This CDR3 has 17 residues. V gave up 6 bases and J gave up 0 bases; unmatched junction bases: 6. Germline V CDR1 and CDR2: LNHDA, SQIVND (reference sequence). Incomplete CDR3 DNA: TGTGCCAGTAGGTTCGGACAGGGGCTCTCTGGGGCCAACGTC. Its protein is CASRFGQGLSGANV. The entire CDR3 reads CASRFGQGLSGANVLTF.

Concerning this clone itself: The CDR3 end lies 3 residues beyond the end of the read and is filled in from the germline J gene. The rearrangement uses TRBV9 and TRBJ1-5, with 7 bases that match TRBD1. The CDR3 totals 13 residues. The V and J ends lost 3 bases and 5 bases, in that order; junction bases with no gene match: 2. CDR1 is SGDLS and CDR2 is YYNGEE in the germline V gene. The CDR3 sequence is CASSGDSYQPQHF. Incomplete CDR3 DNA: TGTGCCAGCAGCGGGGACAGCTATCAGCCC. Full variable domain (outside the CDR3, taken from reference TRBV9 and TRBJ1-5): DSGVTQTPKHLITATGQRVTLRCSPRSGDLSVYWYQQSLDQGLQFLIQYYNGEERAKGNILERFSAQQFPDLHSELNLSSLELGDSALYFCASSGDSYQPQHFGDGTRLSIL.

This CDR3 is CSVIAGAEYVEQFF. CDR3 DNA, as far as it was read: TGCAGCGTAATAGCGGGAGCCGAGTACGTTGAG. The chain joins TRBV29-1 to TRBJ2-1, with 9 bases identical to TRBD2. Read sequence stops 3 residues before the CDR3 end, and the germline J gene provides the missing end. Germline CDR1 is SQVTM and CDR2 is ANQGSEA. V gave up 6 bases and J gave up 9 bases; unmatched junction bases: 12. This CDR3 is built from 14 residues.

In the case of this clone: Mismatch with germline at one junction end may stem from a read error. The sequenced CDR3 bases are TGTGCTAGCAGCTTAGCTAGCGATCAGCCC. It encodes CASSLASDQP. The whole CDR3 is CASSLASDQPQHF. The genes are TRBV7-7 and TRBJ1-5, with unresolved D. From the germline J gene comes the end of the CDR3, since the read stops 3 residues before it. The CDR3 spans 13 residues. CDR1 and CDR2 (germline): SSHAT, FNYEAQ (reference sequence). Variable domain in full (rest from reference TRBV7-7 and TRBJ1-5): GAGVSQSPRYKVTKRGQDVTLRCDPISSHATLYWYQQALGQGPEFLTYFNYEAQPDKSGLPSDRFSAERPEGSISTLTIQRTEQRDSAMYRCASSLASDQPQHFGDGTRLSIL.

This clone is called medium-sized (0.01 to 0.1%) based on its frequency. The DNA ends 3 residues before the CDR3 does, and the rest of the CDR3 is filled in from the germline J gene. The chain joins TRBV6-2 or TRBV6-3 to TRBJ1-1, with TRBD1 as a possible D gene (5 bases). The CDR3 contains 12 residues. CDR1 MNHEY and CDR2 SVGEGT come from the germline V gene. V was pared by 7 bases and J by 5 bases, with 11 bases between. CDR3 in amino acids: CASTGGGTEAFF. Incomplete CDR3 DNA: TGTGCCAGCACCGGGGGAGGGACTGAA.

As concerns this clone: The read terminates 3 residues before the CDR3 end, so the remaining end is supplied by the germline J gene. Other DNA sequences in the sample encode the same CDR3. The rearrangement links TRBV9 to TRBJ2-1; the D gene is possibly TRBD2 (6 bases). The V gene lost 2 bases and the J gene lost 3 bases, with 6 bases spanning the gap. The V gene's germline CDR1 is SGDLS and CDR2 YYNGEE. The CDR3 has 13 residues. The covered CDR3 bases are TGTGCCAGCAGCGTGGAGGGCTACAATGAG. It encodes CASSVEGYNE. The whole CDR3 is CASSVEGYNEQFF.

As for this clone: The missing CDR3 end, 3 residues past where the read stops, is filled in from the germline J gene. V and J are TRBV19 and TRBJ2-7, with TRBD1 matching 7 bases. Germline CDR1 LNHDA, CDR2 SQIVND (reference sequence). Germline trimming cut 2 bases from V and 4 bases from J; bases unmatched to any gene: 8. The CDR3 is 15 residues long. The part of the CDR3 DNA that was read is TGTGCCAGTAGTATAACGGCAGGGGGATTATACGAG. Translation gives CASSITAGGLYE. From start to end, the CDR3 is CASSITAGGLYEQYF.

Remarks on this clone: The read finishes 3 residues shy of the CDR3 end, and the germline J gene is used to complete it. This chain uses TRBV5-3 with TRBJ2-5; 12 bases align to TRBD2. TRBV5-3 falls under the ORF class, with uncertain function. The CDR3 covers 15 residues. V lost 0 bases and J lost 3; bases outside the gene matches: 0. Partial CDR3 DNA: TGTGCCAGAAGCTTGGGGACTAGCGGGGAAGAGACC. Encoded protein: CARSLGTSGEET. The full CDR3 sequence reads CARSLGTSGEETQYF.

Of note for this clone: The junction differs from germline at one of its ends, possibly a read error. The CDR3 end is not reached by the read, which stops 3 residues before it; the germline J gene fills it in. This chain links TRBV19 with TRBJ1-1; D not certain. Germline CDR1 and CDR2: LNHDA and SQIVND (reference sequence). The CDR3 has 14 residues. Incomplete CDR3 DNA: TGTGCCAGTAGTATAGAGGGCGTGAAAACTGAA. Translated: CASSIEGVKTE. From start to end, the CDR3 is CASSIEGVKTEAFF.

On this clone itself: The read halts 3 residues ahead of the CDR3 end, with the missing end drawn from the germline J gene. The genes are TRBV4-1 and TRBJ2-1; 9 bases align to TRBD1. Trimming cost V 4 bases and J 6 bases; bases outside gene matches: 1. The CDR3 contains 13 residues. Per the germline V gene, CDR1 is MGHRA and CDR2 is YSYEKL. The covered CDR3 bases are TGCGCCAGCAGCCCGACAGGGGGCAATGAG. Its translation is CASSPTGGNE. The whole CDR3 region reads CASSPTGGNEQFF.

With respect to this clone: The read finishes 3 residues shy of the CDR3 end, and the germline J gene is used to complete it. V and J are TRBV27 and TRBJ1-2, with D possibly TRBD1 on 6 matching bases. V shed 6 bases and J shed 2 bases, with 10 bases lying between them. Germline V CDR1 and CDR2: MNHEY, SMNVEV (reference sequence). CDR3 size: 13 residues. The CDR3 DNA, read in part, is TGTGCCAGCAGACCCGGGACAAACTATGGC. Translated: CASRPGTNYG. The full CDR3 reads CASRPGTNYGYTF.

Notes on this clone: The read terminates 3 residues ahead of where the CDR3 ends, so the germline J gene completes it. The chain has TRBV2 and TRBJ2-7, with D perhaps matching TRBD1 (5 bases). Germline CDR1 SNHLY, CDR2 FYNNEI. This CDR3 has 14 amino acids. V was cut by 11 bases and J by 4 bases, with 21 bases left in between. The chain's CDR3 is CAVSQQGSVYEQYF. The CDR3 bases that were read are TGTGCCGTCTCCCAGCAGGGATCCGTTTACGAG.

With respect to this clone: The read comes to an end 3 residues before the CDR3 does, leaving the germline J gene to fill in the end. This chain uses TRBV20-1 with TRBJ2-3; TRBD1 matches at 8 bases. The CDR3 has 18 residues. The germline V gene encodes CDR1 DFQATT and CDR2 SNEGSKA (reference sequence). The ends lost 4 bases at V and 3 bases at J; junction bases unmatched: 18. The CDR3 is CSAMTGQGLAETTDTQYF. Partial CDR3 DNA: TGCAGTGCTATGACCGGACAGGGATTAGCGGAAACGACAGATACG.